The TCR beta chain under discussion was sequenced for a study of shared clonotypes between healthy human individuals. On the study more broadly: Samples came from two female and a few male donors aged 18 to 49. Study-level points and caveats: Deeper or shallower sequencing was expected to change how clonotypes are shared among donors. Few donors restricted represented genetic and exposure-history diversity.

A note on this clone: Its antigen remains unidentified.

Sorted-subset replicate PCR reactions contained 200 to 250 ng DNA, corresponding to some 29,000 T cell genomes. Sequencing was performed with immunoSEQ multiplex PCR; in TCRdb, only in-frame clones are kept and a portion is missing. This repertoire shows roughly 1,600,000 clones, 98% found once; its top ten account for 0.36%. In germline, CDR1 is PRHDT, CDR2 FYEKMQ (reference sequence). Trimming removed 4 bases from V and 1 base from J; junction bases left unmatched: 5. The CDR3 extends over 16 amino acids. The V call is TRBV13, the J call TRBJ2-7; 12 bases are shared with TRBD2. This clonotype was sampled from a man aged 30 to 45 in good health. The specimen was naive CD4+ T cells sorted from blood. Subset here: CD45RA+ positively selected. CDR3 sequence: CASSYPGLAGSYEQYF. The CDR3 DNA reads TGTGCCAGCAGCTACCCGGGACTAGCGGGTTCCTACGAGCAGTACTTC.